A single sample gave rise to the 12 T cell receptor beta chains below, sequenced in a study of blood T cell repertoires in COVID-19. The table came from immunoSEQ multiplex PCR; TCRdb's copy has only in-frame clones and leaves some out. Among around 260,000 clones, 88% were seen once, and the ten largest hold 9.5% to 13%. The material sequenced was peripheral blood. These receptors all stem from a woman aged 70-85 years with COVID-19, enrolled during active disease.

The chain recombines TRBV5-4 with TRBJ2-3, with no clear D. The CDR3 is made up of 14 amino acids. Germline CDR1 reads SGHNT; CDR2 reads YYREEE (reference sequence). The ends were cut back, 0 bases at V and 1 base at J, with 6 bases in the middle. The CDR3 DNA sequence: TGTGCCAGCAGCTTGGAACTGCGCACAGATACGCAGTATTTT. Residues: CASSLELRTDTQYF.

CDR3 region: CASREAGGAKNIQYF. The DNA for the CDR3 is TGTGCCAGCCGCGAGGCGGGAGGAGCCAAAAACATTCAGTACTTC. V gene TRBV28 combines with J gene TRBJ2-4; 8 bases map to TRBD2. Germline loops: CDR1 MDHEN, CDR2 SYDVKM. Trimming cost V 8 bases and J 0 bases; bases outside gene matches: 6. This CDR3 has 15 amino acids. Full variable domain (rest looked up from reference TRBV28 and TRBJ2-4): DVKVTQSSRYLVKRTGEKVFLECVQDMDHENMFWYRQDPGLGLRLIYFSYDVKMKEKGDIPEGYSVSREKKERFSLILESASTNQTSMYLCASREAGGAKNIQYFGAGTRLSVL.

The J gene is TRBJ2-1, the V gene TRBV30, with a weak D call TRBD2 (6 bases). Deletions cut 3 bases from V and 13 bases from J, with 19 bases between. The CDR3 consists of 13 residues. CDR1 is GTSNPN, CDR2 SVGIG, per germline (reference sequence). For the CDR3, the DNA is TGTGCCTGGAGCGGGGGACTGACGAGCCGACAGTTCTTC. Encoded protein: CAWSGGLTSRQFF.

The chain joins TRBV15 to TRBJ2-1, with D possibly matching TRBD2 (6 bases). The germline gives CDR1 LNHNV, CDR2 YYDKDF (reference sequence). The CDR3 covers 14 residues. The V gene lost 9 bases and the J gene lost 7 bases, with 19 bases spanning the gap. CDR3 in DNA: TGTGCCACTCGAGCTGGACTACTCTGGAATGAGCAGTTCTTC. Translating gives CATRAGLLWNEQFF.

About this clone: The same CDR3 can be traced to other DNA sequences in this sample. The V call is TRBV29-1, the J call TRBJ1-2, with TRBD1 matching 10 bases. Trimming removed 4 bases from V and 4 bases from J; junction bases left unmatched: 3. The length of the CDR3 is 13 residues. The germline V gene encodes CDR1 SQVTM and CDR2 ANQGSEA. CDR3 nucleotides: TGCAGCGTTGTAAGGACAGGGGGCTATGGCTACACCTTC. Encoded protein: CSVVRTGGYGYTF. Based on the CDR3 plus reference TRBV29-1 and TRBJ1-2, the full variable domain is SAVISQKPSRDICQRGTSLTIQCQVDSQVTMMFWYRQQPGQSLTLIATANQGSEATYESGFVIDKFPISRPNLTFSTLTVSNMSPEDSSIYLCSVVRTGGYGYTFGSGTRLTVV.

CDR3 sequence: CAWSQGQVGDYEQYF. DNA for the CDR3: TGTGCCTGGAGCCAGGGACAGGTGGGGGACTACGAGCAGTACTTC. This chain joins TRBV30 and TRBJ2-7; TRBD1 agrees at 8 bases. Per germline, CDR1 GTSNPN and CDR2 SVGIG (reference sequence). V lost 3 bases, J lost 3 bases, and 10 bases stayed unmatched. There are 15 residues in the CDR3.

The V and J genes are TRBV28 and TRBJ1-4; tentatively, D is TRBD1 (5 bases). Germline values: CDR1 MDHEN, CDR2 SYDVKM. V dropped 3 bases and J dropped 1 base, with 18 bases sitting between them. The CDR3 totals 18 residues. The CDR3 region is CASSFSGGGLETNEKLFF. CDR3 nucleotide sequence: TGTGCCAGCAGTTTTTCAGGCGGGGGTTTGGAAACTAATGAAAAACTGTTTTTT. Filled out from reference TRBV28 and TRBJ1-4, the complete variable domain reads DVKVTQSSRYLVKRTGEKVFLECVQDMDHENMFWYRQDPGLGLRLIYFSYDVKMKEKGDIPEGYSVSREKKERFSLILESASTNQTSMYLCASSFSGGGLETNEKLFFGSGTQLSVL.

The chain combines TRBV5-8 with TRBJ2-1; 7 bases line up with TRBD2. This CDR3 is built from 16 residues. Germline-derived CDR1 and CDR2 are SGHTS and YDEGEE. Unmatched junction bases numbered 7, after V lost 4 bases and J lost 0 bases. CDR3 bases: TGTGCCAGCAGCGGGAGCGGGAAGAGCTCCTACAATGAGCAGTTCTTC. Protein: CASSGSGKSSYNEQFF.

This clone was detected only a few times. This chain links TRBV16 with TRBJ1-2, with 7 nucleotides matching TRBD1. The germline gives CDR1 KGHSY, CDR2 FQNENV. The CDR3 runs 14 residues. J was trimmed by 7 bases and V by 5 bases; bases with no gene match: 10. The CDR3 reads CASSYTDRASGYTF. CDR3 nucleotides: TGTGCCAGCAGCTACACAGACAGGGCGAGTGGCTACACCTTC.

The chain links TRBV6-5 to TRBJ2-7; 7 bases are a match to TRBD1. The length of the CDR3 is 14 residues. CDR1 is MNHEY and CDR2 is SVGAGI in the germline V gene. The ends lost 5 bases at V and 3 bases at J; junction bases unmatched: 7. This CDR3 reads CASSRPGQDYEQYF. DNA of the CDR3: TGTGCCAGCAGTAGGCCCGGACAGGACTACGAGCAGTACTTC.

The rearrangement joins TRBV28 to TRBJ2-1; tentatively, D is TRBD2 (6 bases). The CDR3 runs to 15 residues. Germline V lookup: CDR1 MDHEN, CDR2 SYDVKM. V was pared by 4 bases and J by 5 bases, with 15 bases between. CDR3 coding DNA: TGTGCCAGCAGTTCAATCCAGGACTACGACAATGAGCAGTTCTTC. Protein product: CASSSIQDYDNEQFF. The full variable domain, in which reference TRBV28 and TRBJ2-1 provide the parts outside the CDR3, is DVKVTQSSRYLVKRTGEKVFLECVQDMDHENMFWYRQDPGLGLRLIYFSYDVKMKEKGDIPEGYSVSREKKERFSLILESASTNQTSMYLCASSSIQDYDNEQFFGPGTRLTVL.

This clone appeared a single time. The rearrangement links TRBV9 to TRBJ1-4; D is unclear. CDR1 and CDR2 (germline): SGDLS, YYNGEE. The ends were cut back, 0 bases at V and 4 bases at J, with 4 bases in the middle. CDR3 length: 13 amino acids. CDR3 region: CASSVANNEKLFF. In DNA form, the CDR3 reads TGTGCCAGCAGCGTAGCTAATAATGAAAAACTGTTTTTT.